The next 8 T cell receptor beta chains were all read from a single sample in a study of glioma-infiltrating T cells. The iRepertoire nested amplicon-rescue multiplex PCR amplified TCR alpha and beta CDR3s from RNA. TCRdb re-called the multiplex PCR reads with MiXCR, one entry per CDR3 protein. The sample yields about 130,000 distinct CDR3 sequences, approximately 26% seen once. Sequencing was done on a sample of glioma tissue, nonneoplastic brain tissue, or PBMCs (not recorded which). These receptors were obtained from a human donor with low-grade glioma or glioblastoma, undergoing nonglioma brain surgery, or in good health (not recorded which).

This clonotype was seen only a few times. The DNA for the CDR3 is TGTGCCAGCAGTCTGCAGGGGGAAGATACGCAGTATTTT. It yields the protein CASSLQGEDTQYF. This chain uses TRBV7-6 with TRBJ2-3; 7 bases line up with TRBD1. The CDR3 totals 13 residues. Germline CDR1 reads SGHVS; CDR2 reads FNYEAQ. Trimming took 6 bases from V and 5 from J; bases not matched to a gene: 5.

This clonotype was counted ten times or more. CDR3 DNA: TGTGCCAGCAGCTTAGTTGGTAGCAATCAGCCCCAGCATTTT. It translates to CASSLVGSNQPQHF. The gene calls are TRBV7-9 and TRBJ1-5; D not certain. CDR3 length equals 14 residues. Deletions cut 1 base from V and 0 bases from J, with 4 bases between. Germline V gene data show CDR1 as SEHNR and CDR2 as FQNEAQ (reference sequence).

This clonotype was found many times. The V and J genes are TRBV6-2 or TRBV6-3 and TRBJ2-3; D ambiguous. Per the germline V gene, CDR1 is MNHEY and CDR2 is SVGEGT. V shed 4 bases and J shed 4 bases, with 6 bases lying between them. This CDR3 spans 12 amino acids. The CDR3 bases are TGTGCCAGCAGTTCGGTGGCAGATACGCAGTATTTT. It translates to CASSSVADTQYF.

V gene TRBV4-1 combines with J gene TRBJ2-7; 11 nucleotides match TRBD2. Germline assignment: CDR1 MGHRA and CDR2 YSYEKL. V shed 0 bases, J shed 3 bases, and the junction held 7 bases outside the gene matches. This CDR3 is built from 17 residues. CDR3 residues: CASSQDKTSGVFYEQYV. CDR3 in DNA: TGCGCCAGCAGCCAAGATAAGACTAGCGGGGTCTTCTACGAGCAGTACGTC.

The genes are TRBV7-2 and TRBJ2-1, with 11 bases that match TRBD2. The J segment lost 6 bases and the V segment lost 1 base, leaving 5 bases of the junction unmatched. The CDR3 extends over 16 amino acids. Germline CDR1 reads SGHTA; CDR2 reads FQGNSA. The DNA of the CDR3 is TGTGCCAGCAGCTTAGGACCTAGCGGGGGGACCAATGAGCAGTTCTTC. Protein product: CASSLGPSGGTNEQFF.

This chain links TRBV7-2 with TRBJ2-1, with 13 bases aligning to TRBD2. The germline V gene encodes CDR1 SGHTA and CDR2 FQGNSA. The CDR3 consists of 15 residues. The V gene end was trimmed by 2 bases and the J gene end by 9 bases; junction bases not matched to a gene: 4. Here the CDR3 DNA reads TGTGCCAGCAGCTTAACTAGCGGGGGGGTGGTTGAGCAGTTCTTC. It is translated as CASSLTSGGVVEQFF.

The V call is TRBV20-1, the J call TRBJ2-1; D is perhaps TRBD1 or TRBD2 (6 bases each). The germline CDR1 and CDR2 sequences are DFQATT and SNEGSKA (reference sequence). CDR3 length: 15 amino acids. CDR3 sequence (DNA): TGCACCTTCACCTCGGGGGACACCGCCTACAATGAGCAGTTCTTC. The encoded protein is CTFTSGDTAYNEQFF.

Only a few counts were recorded for this clonotype. V gene TRBV7-2 combines with J gene TRBJ2-5; TRBD2 matches at 15 bases. From germline, CDR1 is SGHTA and CDR2 FQGNSA. This CDR3 has 18 residues. V lost 5 bases, J lost 6 bases, and 13 bases stayed unmatched. DNA for the CDR3: TGTGCCAGCAGCAAAGCAACCGGGACTAGCGGGGGGTCAAAGACCCAGTACTTC. Protein sequence: CASSKATGTSGGSKTQYF. Filled out from reference TRBV7-2 and TRBJ2-5, the complete variable domain reads GAGVSQSPSNKVTEKGKDVELRCDPISGHTALYWYRQSLGQGLEFLIYFQGNSAPDKSGLPSDRFSAERTGGSVSTLTIQRTQQEDSAVYLCASSKATGTSGGSKTQYFGPGTRLLVL.